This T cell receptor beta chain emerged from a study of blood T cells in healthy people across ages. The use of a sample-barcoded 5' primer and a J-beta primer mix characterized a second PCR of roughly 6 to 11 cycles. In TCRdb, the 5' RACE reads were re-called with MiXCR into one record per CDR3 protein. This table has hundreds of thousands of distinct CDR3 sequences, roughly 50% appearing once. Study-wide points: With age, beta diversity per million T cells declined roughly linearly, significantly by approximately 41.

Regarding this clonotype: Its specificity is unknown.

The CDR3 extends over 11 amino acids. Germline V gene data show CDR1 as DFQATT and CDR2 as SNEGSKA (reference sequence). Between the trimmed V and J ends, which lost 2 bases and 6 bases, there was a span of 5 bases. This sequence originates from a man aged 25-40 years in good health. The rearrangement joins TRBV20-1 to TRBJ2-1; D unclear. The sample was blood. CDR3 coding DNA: TGCAGTGCTAGATACGCCAATGAGCAGTTCTTC. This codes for CSARYANEQFF.